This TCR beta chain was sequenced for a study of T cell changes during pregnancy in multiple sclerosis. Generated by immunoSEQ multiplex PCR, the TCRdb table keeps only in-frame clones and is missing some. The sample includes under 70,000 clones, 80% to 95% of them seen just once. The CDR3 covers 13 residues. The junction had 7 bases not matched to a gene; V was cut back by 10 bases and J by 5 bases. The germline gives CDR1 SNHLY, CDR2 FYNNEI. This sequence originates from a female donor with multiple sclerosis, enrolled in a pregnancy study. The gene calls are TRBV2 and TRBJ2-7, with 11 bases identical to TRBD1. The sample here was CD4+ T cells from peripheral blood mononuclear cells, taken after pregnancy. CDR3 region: CATLKDRGHEQYF. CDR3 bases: TGTGCCACTTTGAAGGACAGGGGGCACGAGCAGTACTTC.